The 27 T cell receptor beta chains below come from one sample, sequenced in a study of regulatory T cells in long-lasting Graves disease. Described time point: newly diagnosed GD, antithyroid drugs for less than 3 months. The TCR library was made from RNA extracted from PBMCs. According to the study, TCR beta libraries were built with iRepertoire HTBI primers and CDR3-region Arm-PCR. From the multiplex PCR reads, TCRdb called clonotypes with MiXCR, one entry per CDR3 protein. The table has hundreds of thousands of distinct CDR3 sequences, roughly 17% seen once. In addition, the sample was reused for a study of T cells in Graves' hyperthyroidism and ophthalmopathy.

This sample comprised peripheral blood mononuclear cells (PBMCs), obtained at new diagnosis, from a patient treated with antithyroid drugs. The receptors shown here come from a man aged 35 to 55 with Graves disease.

This clonotype has a count of ten or more. V usage is TRBV28 and J usage is TRBJ1-4; D remains ambiguous. The CDR3 totals 13 residues. Trimming took off 2 bases at V and 12 bases at J, with 13 bases between the two ends. Per germline, CDR1 MDHEN and CDR2 SYDVKM. CDR3 sequence: CASSLGTLRELFF. The CDR3 nucleotides are TGTGCCAGCAGTTTAGGAACGCTCCGGGAACTGTTTTTT.

In this sample, this clonotype turned up many times. The chain joins TRBV15 to TRBJ1-1; a possible D gene is TRBD1 (6 bases). V was cut by 0 bases and J by 4 bases, with 15 bases left in between. CDR3 size: 16 residues. CDR1 LNHNV and CDR2 YYDKDF come from the germline V gene (reference sequence). The CDR3 sequence is CATSRDYQGIGTEAFF. The CDR3 DNA follows: TGTGCCACCAGCAGAGATTATCAGGGGATCGGCACTGAAGCTTTCTTT. The full variable domain, its missing parts supplied by reference TRBV15 and TRBJ1-1, is DAMVIQNPRYQVTQFGKPVTLSCSQTLNHNVMYWYQQKSSQAPKLLFHYYDKDFNNEADTPDNFQSRRPNTSFCFLDIRSPGLGDTAMYLCATSRDYQGIGTEAFFGQGTRLTVV.

Comment on this clonotype: This clone may be a read error of a much larger clone one base away. The chain carries TRBV6-2 or TRBV6-3 and TRBJ1-4; D is unclear. The CDR3 runs to 14 residues. Germline loops: CDR1 MNHEY, CDR2 SVGEGT. The V end was cut by 3 bases, the J end by 7 bases, with 12 bases between. As DNA, the CDR3 is TGTGCCAGCAGTTATAACGGGCTAAGTGAAAAACTGTTTTTT. Its translation: CASSYNGLSEKLFF.

This clonotype was counted only a few times. This chain uses TRBV19 with TRBJ2-2; D is uncertain. Germline V lookup: CDR1 LNHDA, CDR2 SQIVND (reference sequence). The CDR3 runs 13 residues. Trimming pared 2 bases from V and 4 bases from J, leaving 5 bases between. The CDR3, as DNA: TGTGCCAGTAGTATACTGGTCACCGGGGAGCTGTTTTTT. Translating it yields CASSILVTGELFF.

Only a few counts were recorded for this clonotype. The chain combines TRBV5-1 with TRBJ2-7; D could derive from TRBD1 or TRBD2 (5 bases each). V gave up 0 bases and J gave up 7 bases, with 20 bases separating them. The CDR3 consists of 16 residues. Per germline, CDR1 SGHRS and CDR2 YFSETQ. In DNA, the CDR3 is TGCGCCAGCAGCTTGGTCGCCCTAGGGACGGTTTTGGAGCAGTACTTC. As protein: CASSLVALGTVLEQYF.

This clonotype was counted between two and nine times. The chain is built from TRBV12-3 or TRBV12-4 and TRBJ1-2; 12 nucleotides line up with TRBD1. Losses at the gene ends were 5 bases for V and 8 bases for J; bases not matched to a gene: 3. The length of the CDR3 is 13 residues. CDR3 loop: CASSGTGGAGYTF. DNA of the CDR3: TGTGCCAGCAGTGGGACAGGGGGCGCCGGCTACACCTTC.

The V and J genes are TRBV19 and TRBJ2-6, with no clear D. Per the germline V gene, CDR1 is LNHDA and CDR2 is SQIVND (reference sequence). The CDR3 contains 16 residues. V was pared by 1 base and J by 0 bases, with 7 bases between. This chain's CDR3 is CASSIVASSGANVLTF. CDR3 DNA: TGTGCCAGTAGTATAGTGGCGAGCTCTGGGGCCAACGTCCTGACTTTC.

Worth noting for this clonotype: Compared with germline, one end of the junction differs, possibly owing to a read error. V is TRBV7-2 and J is TRBJ2-1; D remains unclear. The CDR3 covers 13 residues. Per the germline V gene, CDR1 is SGHTA and CDR2 is FQGNSA. The CDR3 sequence: CACSPGRYNEQFF. CDR3 DNA sequence: TGTGCCTGCAGCCCCGGGCGGTACAATGAGCAGTTCTTC.

Details on this clonotype: With a much larger clone just one base away, this may be a read error. The V call is TRBV2, the J call TRBJ2-1; D gene uncertain. CDR1 and CDR2 from the germline V gene are SNHLY and FYNNEI. CDR3 size: 14 residues. The chain's CDR3 is CASLRAGASNEQLF. The DNA of the CDR3 is TGTGCCAGCCTTCGGGCAGGCGCAAGCAATGAGCAGCTCTTC.

Comments on this clonotype: With a much larger clone just one base away, this may be a read error. This chain uses TRBV7-3 with TRBJ2-3; TRBD2 matches 7 bases. The CDR3 length is 15 residues. CDR1 SGHTA and CDR2 FQGTGA come from the germline V gene. CDR3 residues: CASSQAGPPGDTRYF. In DNA form, the CDR3 reads TGTGCCAGCAGCCAAGCGGGGCCGCCGGGGGATACGCGGTATTTT.

The V call is TRBV9, the J call TRBJ2-2; 9 positions agree with TRBD2. The junction had 9 bases not matched to a gene; V was cut back by 4 bases and J by 2 bases. This CDR3 has 17 amino acids. CDR1 SGDLS and CDR2 YYNGEE come from the germline V gene. The CDR3 DNA sequence: TGTGCCAGCAGCCGACTAGCGGCGAATATTAACACCGGGGAGCTGTTTTTT. The encoded protein is CASSRLAANINTGELFF.

The chain employs TRBV6-1 and TRBJ1-6; 10 positions match TRBD1. Per germline, CDR1 MNHNS and CDR2 SASEGT. The length of the CDR3 is 13 residues. J gave up 12 bases and V 8 bases, and 7 bases lay outside the gene matches. This chain's CDR3 is CASGGTGDLPLHF. As DNA, the CDR3 is TGTGCCAGCGGGGGGACAGGGGATTTACCCCTCCACTTT.

V usage is TRBV6-2 or TRBV6-3 and J usage is TRBJ2-2, with D perhaps TRBD1 (6 bases). Per the germline V gene, CDR1 is MNHEY and CDR2 is SVGEGT. The CDR3 loop spans 15 amino acids. Trimming removed 2 bases at V and 6 bases at J, with 13 bases between. In DNA form, the CDR3 reads TGTGCCAGCAGTTACAGACCACAGGGCTCCGGGGAGCTGTTTTTT. This encodes CASSYRPQGSGELFF.

This clonotype appeared a few times. This chain joins TRBV12-3 or TRBV12-4 and TRBJ2-7; D is uncertain. Deletions cut 3 bases from V and 1 base from J, with 7 bases between. The CDR3 runs 13 residues. The CDR3 reads CASSFGRSYEQYF. Here the CDR3 DNA reads TGTGCCAGCAGTTTCGGCAGATCCTACGAGCAGTACTTC.

A few counts support this clonotype. The chain combines TRBV27 with TRBJ2-4; 8 nucleotides match TRBD1. Germline CDR1 and CDR2: MNHEY and SMNVEV (reference sequence). The CDR3 loop spans 20 amino acids. V was pared by 7 bases and J by 0 bases, with 20 bases of the junction left unmatched. CDR3 sequence (DNA): TGTGCCAGCACCCCCTCGGGCAGGGGGCTTCGGCGCTTAGCCAAAAACATTCAGTACTTC. It translates to CASTPSGRGLRRLAKNIQYF.

The chain has TRBV11-3 and TRBJ2-2; 11 bases align to TRBD1. The CDR3 loop spans 15 amino acids. The germline V gene has CDR1 SGHNT and CDR2 YENEEA. V lost 3 bases, J lost 7 bases, and 4 bases stayed unmatched. In nucleotides, the CDR3 is TGTGCCAGCAGCTTTGGACAGGGGGCGTTCGGGGAGCTGTTTTTT. The encoded protein is CASSFGQGAFGELFF.

This clonotype was recorded at least ten times. The rearrangement links TRBV18 to TRBJ2-3; 7 positions match TRBD1. Germline lookup yields CDR1 KGHSH and CDR2 LQKENI. This CDR3 is 15 amino acids long. Trimming cost V 3 bases and J 10 bases; bases outside gene matches: 13. As DNA, the CDR3 is TGTGCCAGCTCACCCCCGACAGGGCAGGGGTTTGCGCAGTATTTT. Translating it yields CASSPPTGQGFAQYF.

The V and J genes are TRBV10-3 and TRBJ1-2, with unresolved D. V lost 3 bases and J 4 bases, leaving 9 bases between the germline ends. Germline V gene sequence: CDR1 ENHRY, CDR2 SYGVKD. CDR3 length equals 13 residues. The CDR3 loop is CAISDQDPYGYTF. The CDR3 coding sequence is TGTGCCATCAGTGACCAGGACCCCTATGGCTACACCTTC.

A word on this clonotype: Possible read error: a much larger clone is one base away. This likely comes from a read error, as the CDR3 has no conserved phenylalanine or tryptophan at its end. CDR3 nucleotide sequence: TGTGCCAGCAGCCGTTCTCCCCCGCTCGGTCCCCTCTACAATGAGCAGTTCCTC. Translation gives CASSRSPPLGPLYNEQFL. The V gene is TRBV7-2, the J gene TRBJ2-1; unclear D gene. V was trimmed by 5 bases and J by 3 bases, leaving 23 bases between them. CDR1 is SGHTA, CDR2 FQGNSA, per germline. The CDR3 totals 18 residues.

There are a few counts of this clonotype. The rearrangement links TRBV12-3 or TRBV12-4 to TRBJ1-5; the D gene is possibly TRBD1 (6 bases). The V gene lost 3 bases and the J gene lost 4 bases, with 13 bases spanning the gap. The length of the CDR3 is 15 residues. CDR3 protein: CASSLDRRGNQPQHF. CDR3 in DNA: TGTGCCAGCAGTTTGGACAGAAGGGGAAATCAGCCCCAGCATTTT.

The chain is built from TRBV9 and TRBJ2-2; D ambiguous. The V gene's germline CDR1 is SGDLS and CDR2 YYNGEE. Deletions cut 0 bases from V and 0 bases from J, with 6 bases between. The CDR3 contains 15 residues. The CDR3 sequence is CASSVGATNTGELFF. The CDR3 DNA sequence: TGTGCCAGCAGCGTAGGGGCGACGAACACCGGGGAGCTGTTTTTT. The full variable domain, its missing parts supplied by reference TRBV9 and TRBJ2-2, is DSGVTQTPKHLITATGQRVTLRCSPRSGDLSVYWYQQSLDQGLQFLIQYYNGEERAKGNILERFSAQQFPDLHSELNLSSLELGDSALYFCASSVGATNTGELFFGEGSRLTVL.

V usage is TRBV20-1 and J usage is TRBJ1-2; unclear D gene. The CDR3 length is 11 residues. From germline, CDR1 is DFQATT and CDR2 SNEGSKA (reference sequence). Trimming pared 5 bases from V and 4 bases from J, leaving 8 bases between. The CDR3 DNA follows: TGCAGTGCTTCCCACAGCTATGGCTACACCTTC. It encodes CSASHSYGYTF.

This clonotype was seen only a few times. V usage is TRBV6-5 and J usage is TRBJ1-5; a possible D gene is TRBD1 (6 bases). V lost 0 bases and J 0 bases, leaving 12 bases between the germline ends. The CDR3 consists of 17 residues. The V gene's germline CDR1 is MNHEY and CDR2 SVGAGI. This CDR3 is CASSYSTGTRSNQPQHF. CDR3 sequence (DNA): TGTGCCAGCAGTTACTCGACTGGGACACGTAGCAATCAGCCCCAGCATTTT.

This clonotype has a handful of counts. The gene calls are TRBV4-1 and TRBJ1-1, with D unclear. CDR1 and CDR2 from the germline V gene are MGHRA and YSYEKL. V lost 0 bases and J 1 base, leaving 6 bases between the germline ends. The CDR3 length is 14 residues. The CDR3 is CASSQEGANTEAFF. The CDR3 DNA sequence: TGCGCCAGCAGCCAAGAGGGAGCGAACACTGAAGCTTTCTTT.

The CDR3 nucleotides are TGCGCCAGCAGCTTTGGTGTAGGGGCCACAGATACGCAGTATTTT. This translates into CASSFGVGATDTQYF. The chain uses TRBV5-1 and TRBJ2-3; perhaps TRBD1 as D (5 bases). The CDR3 has 15 residues. The V end was cut by 2 bases, the J end by 2 bases, with 12 bases between. The germline gives CDR1 SGHRS, CDR2 YFSETQ. Based on the CDR3 plus reference TRBV5-1 and TRBJ2-3, the full variable domain is KAGVTQTPRYLIKTRGQQVTLSCSPISGHRSVSWYQQTPGQGLQFLFEYFSETQRNKGNFPGRFSGRQFSNSRSEMNVSTLELGDSALYLCASSFGVGATDTQYFGPGTRLTVL.

The rearrangement links TRBV4-1 to TRBJ1-1; D is unresolved. CDR3 length: 14 residues. Between the trimmed V and J ends, which lost 4 bases and 1 base, there was a span of 10 bases. Germline assignment: CDR1 MGHRA and CDR2 YSYEKL. The CDR3 nucleotides read TGCGCCAGCAGCCTTAGCCACGCGAACACTGAAGCTTTCTTT. Its translation: CASSLSHANTEAFF.

This clonotype occurred many times. The CDR3 DNA sequence: TGTGCCAGCAGCGGGACCCGGGGATCCTCGTCGCGGACGCAGTATTTT. It codes for CASSGTRGSSSRTQYF. This chain connects TRBV11-2 to TRBJ2-3; perhaps D is TRBD1 or TRBD2 (5 bases each). Per germline, CDR1 SGHAT and CDR2 FQNNGV. The ends were cut back, 5 bases at V and 9 bases at J, with 24 bases in the middle. CDR3 length: 16 residues.